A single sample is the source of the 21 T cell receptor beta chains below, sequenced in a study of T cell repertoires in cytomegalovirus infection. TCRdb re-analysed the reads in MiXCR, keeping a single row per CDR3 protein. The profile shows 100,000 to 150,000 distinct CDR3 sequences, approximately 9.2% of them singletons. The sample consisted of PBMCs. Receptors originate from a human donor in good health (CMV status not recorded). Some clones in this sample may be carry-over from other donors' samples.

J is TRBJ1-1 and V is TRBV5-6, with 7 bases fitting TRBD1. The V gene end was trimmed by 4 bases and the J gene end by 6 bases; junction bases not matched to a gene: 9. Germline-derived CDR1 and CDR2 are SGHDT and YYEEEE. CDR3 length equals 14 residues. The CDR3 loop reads CASSLRGGSSEAFF. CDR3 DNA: TGTGCCAGCAGCCTGAGAGGGGGCTCATCTGAAGCTTTCTTT.

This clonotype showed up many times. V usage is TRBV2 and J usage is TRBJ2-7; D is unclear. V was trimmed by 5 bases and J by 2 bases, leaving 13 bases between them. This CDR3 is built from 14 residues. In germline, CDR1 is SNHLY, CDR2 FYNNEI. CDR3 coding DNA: TGTGCCAGCAGTTTTGGGCCGCCGACCTACGAGCAGTACTTC. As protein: CASSFGPPTYEQYF. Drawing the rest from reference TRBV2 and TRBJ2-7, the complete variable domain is EPEVTQTPSHQVTQMGQEVILRCVPISNHLYFYWYRQILGQKVEFLVSFYNNEISEKSEIFDDQFSVERPDGSNFTLKIRSTKLEDSAMYFCASSFGPPTYEQYFGPGTRLTVT.

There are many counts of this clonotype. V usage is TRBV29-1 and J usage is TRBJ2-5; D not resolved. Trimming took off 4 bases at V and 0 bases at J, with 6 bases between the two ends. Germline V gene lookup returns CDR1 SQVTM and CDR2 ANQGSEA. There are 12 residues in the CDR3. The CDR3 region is CSVGVNQETQYF. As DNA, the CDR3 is TGCAGCGTTGGCGTGAACCAAGAGACCCAGTACTTC.

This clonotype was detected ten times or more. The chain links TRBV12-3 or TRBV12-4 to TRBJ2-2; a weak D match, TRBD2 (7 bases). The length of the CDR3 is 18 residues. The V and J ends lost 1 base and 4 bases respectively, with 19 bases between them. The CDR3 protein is CASSLGGRGAQPTGELFF. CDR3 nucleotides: TGTGCCAGCAGTTTAGGGGGGAGGGGGGCGCAACCCACCGGGGAGCTGTTTTTT.

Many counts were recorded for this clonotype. CDR3 region: CASSPRTEPNYGYTF. The CDR3 nucleotides read TGTGCCAGCAGCCCGAGGACAGAACCTAACTATGGCTACACCTTC. This chain links TRBV7-9 with TRBJ1-2, with D tentatively TRBD1 (6 bases). The CDR3 length is 15 residues. V was cut by 5 bases and J by 0 bases, with 13 bases left in between. The germline V gene has CDR1 SEHNR and CDR2 FQNEAQ (reference sequence).

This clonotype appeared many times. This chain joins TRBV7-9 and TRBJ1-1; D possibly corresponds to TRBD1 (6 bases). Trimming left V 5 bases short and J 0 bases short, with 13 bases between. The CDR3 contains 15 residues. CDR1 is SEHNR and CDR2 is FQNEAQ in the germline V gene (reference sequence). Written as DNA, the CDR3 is TGTGCCAGCAGCGCGGACAGAAGAATGAACACTGAAGCTTTCTTT. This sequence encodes CASSADRRMNTEAFF.

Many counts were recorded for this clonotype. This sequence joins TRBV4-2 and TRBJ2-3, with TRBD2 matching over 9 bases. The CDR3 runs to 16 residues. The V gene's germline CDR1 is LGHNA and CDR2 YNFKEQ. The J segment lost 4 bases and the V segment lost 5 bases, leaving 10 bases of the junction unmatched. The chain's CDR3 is CASSSPPAGGPDTQYF. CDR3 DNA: TGTGCCAGCAGCTCTCCCCCGGCGGGGGGGCCAGATACGCAGTATTTT.

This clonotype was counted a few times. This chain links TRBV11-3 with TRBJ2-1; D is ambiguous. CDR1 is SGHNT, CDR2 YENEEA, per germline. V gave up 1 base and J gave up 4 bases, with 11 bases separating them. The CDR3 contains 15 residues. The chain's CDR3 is CASSLGLVSYNEQFF. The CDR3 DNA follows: TGTGCCAGCAGCTTAGGCCTAGTCAGTTACAATGAGCAGTTCTTC.

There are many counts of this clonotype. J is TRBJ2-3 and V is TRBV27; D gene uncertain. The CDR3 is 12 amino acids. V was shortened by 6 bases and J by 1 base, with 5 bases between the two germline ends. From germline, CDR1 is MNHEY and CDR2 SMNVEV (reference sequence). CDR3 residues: CASSHGTDTQYF. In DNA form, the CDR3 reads TGTGCCAGCAGCCATGGCACAGATACGCAGTATTTT.

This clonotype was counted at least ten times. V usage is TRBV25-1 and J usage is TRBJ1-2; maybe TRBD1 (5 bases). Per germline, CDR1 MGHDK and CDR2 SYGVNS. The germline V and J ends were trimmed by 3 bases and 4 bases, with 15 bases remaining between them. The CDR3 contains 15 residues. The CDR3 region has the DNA TGTGCCAGCAGTGACCAGGGAGAGGTTAGCTATGGCTACACCTTC. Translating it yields CASSDQGEVSYGYTF.

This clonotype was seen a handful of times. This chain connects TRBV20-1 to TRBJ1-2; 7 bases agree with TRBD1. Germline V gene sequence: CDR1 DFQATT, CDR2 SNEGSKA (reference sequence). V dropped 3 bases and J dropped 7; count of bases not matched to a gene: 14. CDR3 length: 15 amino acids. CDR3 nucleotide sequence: TGCAGTGCTAGCCTTAACAGGGGAACCTTCGGTGGCTACACCTTC. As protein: CSASLNRGTFGGYTF.

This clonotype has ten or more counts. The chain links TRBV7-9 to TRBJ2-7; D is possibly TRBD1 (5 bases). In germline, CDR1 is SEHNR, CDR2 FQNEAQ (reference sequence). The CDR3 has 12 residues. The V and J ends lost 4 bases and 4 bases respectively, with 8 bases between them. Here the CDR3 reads CASSSDRYEQYF. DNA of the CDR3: TGTGCCAGCAGCTCCGACAGATACGAGCAGTACTTC.

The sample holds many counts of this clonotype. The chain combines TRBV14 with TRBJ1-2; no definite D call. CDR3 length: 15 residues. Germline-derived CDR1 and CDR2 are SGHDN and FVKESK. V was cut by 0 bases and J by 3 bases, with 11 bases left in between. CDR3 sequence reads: CASSQEQGRYYGYTF. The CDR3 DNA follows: TGTGCCAGCAGCCAAGAACAAGGAAGATACTATGGCTACACCTTC.

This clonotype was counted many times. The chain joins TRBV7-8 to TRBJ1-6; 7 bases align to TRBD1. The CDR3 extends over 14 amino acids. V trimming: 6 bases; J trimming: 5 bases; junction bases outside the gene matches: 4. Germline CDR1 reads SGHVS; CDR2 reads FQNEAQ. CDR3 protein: CASSRTGDNSPLHF. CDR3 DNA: TGTGCCAGCAGTAGGACAGGCGATAATTCACCCCTCCACTTT.

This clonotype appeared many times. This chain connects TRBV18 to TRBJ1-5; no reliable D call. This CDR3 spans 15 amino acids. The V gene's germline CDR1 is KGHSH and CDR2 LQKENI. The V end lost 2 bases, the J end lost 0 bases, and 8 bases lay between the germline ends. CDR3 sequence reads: CASSPVSGSNQPQHF. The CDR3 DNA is TGTGCCAGCTCACCAGTTTCCGGTAGCAATCAGCCCCAGCATTTT.

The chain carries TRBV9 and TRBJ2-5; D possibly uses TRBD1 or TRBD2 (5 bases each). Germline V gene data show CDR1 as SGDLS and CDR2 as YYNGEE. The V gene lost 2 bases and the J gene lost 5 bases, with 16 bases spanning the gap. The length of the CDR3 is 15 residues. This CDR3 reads CASSVNEGTGETQYF. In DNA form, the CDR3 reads TGTGCCAGCAGCGTGAACGAAGGGACCGGGGAGACCCAGTACTTC.

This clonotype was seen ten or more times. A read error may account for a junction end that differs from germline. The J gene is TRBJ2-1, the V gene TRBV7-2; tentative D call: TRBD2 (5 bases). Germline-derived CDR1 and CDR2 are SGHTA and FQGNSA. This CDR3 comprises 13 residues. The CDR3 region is CASSFAGLTEPFF. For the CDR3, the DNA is TGTGCCAGCAGTTTTGCAGGACTGACGGAGCCGTTCTTC.

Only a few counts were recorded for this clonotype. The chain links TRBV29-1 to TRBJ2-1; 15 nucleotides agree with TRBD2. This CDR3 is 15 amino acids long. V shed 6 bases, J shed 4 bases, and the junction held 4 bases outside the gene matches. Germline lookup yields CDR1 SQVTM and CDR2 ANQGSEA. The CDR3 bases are TGCAGCGTCCAAGGACTAGCGGGGGGGTACAATGAGCAGTTCTTC. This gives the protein CSVQGLAGGYNEQFF.

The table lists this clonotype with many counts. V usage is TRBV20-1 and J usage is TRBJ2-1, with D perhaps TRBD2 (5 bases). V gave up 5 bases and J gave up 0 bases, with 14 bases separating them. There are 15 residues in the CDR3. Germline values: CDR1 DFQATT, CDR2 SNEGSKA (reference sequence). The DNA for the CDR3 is TGCAGTGCTCCCGCCGGGGTCAGCTCCTACAATGAGCAGTTCTTC. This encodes CSAPAGVSSYNEQFF.

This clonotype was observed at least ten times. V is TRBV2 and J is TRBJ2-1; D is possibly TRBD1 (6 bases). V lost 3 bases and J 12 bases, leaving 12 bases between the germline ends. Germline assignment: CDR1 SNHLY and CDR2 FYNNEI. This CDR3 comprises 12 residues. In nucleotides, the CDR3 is TGTGCCAGCAGTGATAGGGGGACCGTGCAGTTCTTC. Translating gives CASSDRGTVQFF.

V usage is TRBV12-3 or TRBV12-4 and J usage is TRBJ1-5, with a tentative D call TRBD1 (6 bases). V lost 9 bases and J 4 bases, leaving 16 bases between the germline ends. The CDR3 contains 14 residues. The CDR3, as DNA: TGTGCCAGTCGTACAGGGTTTGGGAATCAGCCCCAGCATTTT. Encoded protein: CASRTGFGNQPQHF.